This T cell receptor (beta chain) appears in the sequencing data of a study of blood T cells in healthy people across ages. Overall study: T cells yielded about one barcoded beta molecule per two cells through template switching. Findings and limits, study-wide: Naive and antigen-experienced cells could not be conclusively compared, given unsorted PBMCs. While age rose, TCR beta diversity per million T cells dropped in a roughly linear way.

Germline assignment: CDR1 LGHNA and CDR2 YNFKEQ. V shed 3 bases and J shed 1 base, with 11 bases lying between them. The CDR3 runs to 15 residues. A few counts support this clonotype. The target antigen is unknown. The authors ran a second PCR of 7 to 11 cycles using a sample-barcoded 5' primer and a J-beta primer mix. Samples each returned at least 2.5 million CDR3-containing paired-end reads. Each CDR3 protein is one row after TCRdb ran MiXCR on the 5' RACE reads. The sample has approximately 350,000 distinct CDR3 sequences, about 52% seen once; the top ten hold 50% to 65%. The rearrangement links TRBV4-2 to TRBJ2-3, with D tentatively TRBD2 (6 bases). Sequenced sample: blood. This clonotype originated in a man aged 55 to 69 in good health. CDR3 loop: CASSHITGGTDTQYF. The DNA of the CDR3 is TGTGCCAGCAGCCATATTACGGGAGGCACAGATACGCAGTATTTT.